These 17 T cell receptor beta chains came from one sample sequenced in a study of T cells in tumors after PD-1 blockade (dated by TCRdb to the late 2010s). Per the publication, the time point label means: before anti-PD-1 therapy. The method behind the library was the immunoSEQ multiplex PCR assay. This immuneACCESS table, as held by TCRdb, lists in-frame sequences with V and J called but not all clones. Of the missing ones, under half trace to an unresolved V gene in checked studies; the others have no known cause. In this sample the table shows about 59,000 clones, 80% of which occur a single time. The ten largest clones add up to roughly 12% of the sample. The sequencing here drew on PBMCs, taken before anti-PD-1 treatment. Receptors were obtained from a human donor with basal cell carcinoma.

This clone was counted once. The chain employs TRBV19 and TRBJ2-3, with D possibly TRBD2 on 6 matching bases. Germline CDR1 reads LNHDA; CDR2 reads SQIVND (reference sequence). This CDR3 is built from 12 residues. Between the trimmed V and J ends, which lost 10 bases and 4 bases, there was a span of 12 bases. CDR3 nucleotides: TGTGCCACCAGGCCGGGGGCAGATACGCAGTATTTT. This gives the protein CATRPGADTQYF. Filled out from reference TRBV19 and TRBJ2-3, the complete variable domain reads DGGITQSPKYLFRKEGQNVTLSCEQNLNHDAMYWYRQDPGQGLRLIYYSQIVNDFQKGDIAEGYSVSREKKESFPLTVTSAQKNPTAFYLCATRPGADTQYFGPGTRLTVL.

This chain joins TRBV2 and TRBJ2-5, with D possibly being TRBD2 (6 bases). This CDR3 region has 18 residues. Trimming removed 8 bases at V and 5 bases at J, with 30 bases between. Germline lookup yields CDR1 SNHLY and CDR2 FYNNEI. The CDR3 nucleotides read TGTGCCAGCCATAATATTGCTTTGGGACTCCCCTGGGGGGAGACCCAGTACTTC. Protein: CASHNIALGLPWGETQYF.

This clone showed up just a few times. The gene calls are TRBV5-4 and TRBJ2-3; 8 bases fit TRBD2. Germline assignment: CDR1 SGHNT and CDR2 YYREEE (reference sequence). Germline trimming cut 6 bases from V and 4 bases from J; bases unmatched to any gene: 7. There are 14 residues in the CDR3. CDR3 nucleotides: TGTGCCAGCAAAGAGGGAGCGGGAGCAGATACGCAGTATTTT. Amino acid sequence: CASKEGAGADTQYF. The full variable domain, its missing parts supplied by reference TRBV5-4 and TRBJ2-3, is ETGVTQSPTHLIKTRGQQVTLRCSSQSGHNTVSWYQQALGQGPQFIFQYYREEENGRGNFPPRFSGLQFPNYSSELNVNALELDDSALYLCASKEGAGADTQYFGPGTRLTVL.

This chain joins TRBV5-8 and TRBJ2-2; the D is unclear. Germline CDR1 is SGHTS and CDR2 is YDEGEE. This CDR3 is built from 13 residues. V gave up 4 bases and J gave up 4 bases, with 8 bases separating them. The CDR3, as DNA: TGTGCCAGCAGCCTACTGTCCACCGGGGAGCTGTTTTTT. This gives the protein CASSLLSTGELFF.

As for this clone: One junction end does not reproduce the germline sequence, and a read error may be involved. This rearrangement joins TRBV7-3 to TRBJ1-1; tentatively, D is TRBD1 (6 bases). The CDR3 consists of 13 residues. Germline assignment: CDR1 SGHTA and CDR2 FQGTGA. The CDR3 reads CASSRTVNAEAFF. The CDR3 DNA sequence: TGTGCCAGCAGCCGGACAGTGAACGCTGAAGCTTTCTTT.

Remarks on this clone: The junction and the germline gene differ at one end; a read error may be behind it. This sequence joins TRBV7-7 and TRBJ2-5; 15 bases are a match to TRBD2. The CDR3 has 17 amino acids. Germline CDR1 is SSHAT and CDR2 is FNYEAQ (reference sequence). In DNA, the CDR3 is TGTGCTAGCAGCTCCGGACTAGCGGGGGGGTGGACGGAGACCCAGTACTTC. Protein product: CASSSGLAGGWTETQYF.

This chain connects TRBV19 to TRBJ2-5, with 8 bases fitting TRBD2. CDR1 is LNHDA and CDR2 is SQIVND in the germline V gene (reference sequence). This CDR3 has 16 amino acids. V lost 3 bases, J lost 4 bases, and 10 bases stayed unmatched. The CDR3 coding sequence is TGTGCCAGTAGTATTTCGGCGGGGGGTATCGGAGAGACCCAGTACTTC. As protein: CASSISAGGIGETQYF.

CDR3 protein: CASSIGQRGAGETQYF. The CDR3 DNA reads TGTGCCAGTAGTATCGGTCAGCGGGGGGCGGGAGAGACCCAGTACTTC. J is TRBJ2-5 and V is TRBV19; 9 positions match TRBD2. This CDR3 is built from 16 residues. Losses at the gene ends were 3 bases for V and 4 bases for J; bases not matched to a gene: 9. Germline V lookup: CDR1 LNHDA, CDR2 SQIVND (reference sequence). Full variable domain (remainder filled in from reference TRBV19 and TRBJ2-5): DGGITQSPKYLFRKEGQNVTLSCEQNLNHDAMYWYRQDPGQGLRLIYYSQIVNDFQKGDIAEGYSVSREKKESFPLTVTSAQKNPTAFYLCASSIGQRGAGETQYFGPGTRLLVL.

This clone has only one observation. V is TRBV6-5 and J is TRBJ2-6; D ambiguous. This CDR3 has 14 amino acids. Germline CDR1 and CDR2: MNHEY and SVGAGI. V was trimmed by 1 base and J by 0 bases, leaving 1 base between them. CDR3 sequence (DNA): TGTGCCAGCAGTTACTTCTCTGGGGCCAACGTCCTGACTTTC. Its protein is CASSYFSGANVLTF.

The chain joins TRBV5-6 to TRBJ1-1; D is possibly TRBD1 (5 bases). This CDR3 has 15 amino acids. Trimming removed 4 bases from V and 3 bases from J, with 16 bases in between. Germline V lookup: CDR1 SGHDT, CDR2 YYEEEE. The CDR3 region is CASSMGRRVDTEAFF. In nucleotides, the CDR3 is TGTGCCAGCAGCATGGGACGGCGGGTTGACACTGAAGCTTTCTTT.

The V and J genes are TRBV4-1 and TRBJ2-5; TRBD2 matches at 8 bases. The V gene end was trimmed by 1 base and the J gene end by 4 bases; junction bases not matched to a gene: 8. Germline CDR1 reads MGHRA; CDR2 reads YSYEKL. This CDR3 is built from 16 residues. The CDR3 DNA reads TGCGCCAGCAGCCAAGTCGGGGGGGCGCGTGTAGAGACCCAGTACTTC. Amino acids: CASSQVGGARVETQYF.

The rearrangement uses TRBV2 and TRBJ2-3; 12 positions agree with TRBD2. In germline, CDR1 is SNHLY, CDR2 FYNNEI. V was clipped by 7 bases and J by 3 bases; unmatched bases: 2. The CDR3 loop spans 14 amino acids. CDR3 loop: CASTSGGGTDTQYF. CDR3 DNA sequence: TGTGCCAGCACTAGCGGGGGGGGAACAGATACGCAGTATTTT.

This CDR3 reads CASRTQDTGELFF. CDR3 DNA: TGTGCCAGTAGGACTCAAGACACCGGGGAGCTGTTTTTT. This chain uses TRBV19 with TRBJ2-2; D is ambiguous. CDR1 is LNHDA, CDR2 SQIVND, per germline (reference sequence). V was pared by 6 bases and J by 3 bases, with 8 bases between. The CDR3 sequence is 13 residues long.

The sample holds a few counts of this clone. This chain's CDR3 is CASSFGTGGNTEAFF. CDR3 sequence (DNA): TGTGCCAGCAGCTTCGGGACAGGGGGCAACACTGAAGCTTTCTTT. This rearrangement joins TRBV3-1 (or the pseudogene TRBV3-2) to TRBJ1-1, with 12 bases matching TRBD1. Germline CDR1 LGHDT, CDR2 YNNKEL (reference sequence). The CDR3 totals 15 residues. Unmatched junction bases numbered 3, after V lost 5 bases and J lost 2 bases.

This clone has a handful of counts. This chain links TRBV15 with TRBJ1-5; D uncertain. Looked up from germline, CDR1 is LNHNV and CDR2 is YYDKDF (reference sequence). With 0 bases removed from V and 7 bases from J, the gap between germline ends came to 16 bases. The CDR3 has 16 amino acids. The CDR3 DNA reads TGTGCCACCAGCAGAGATGAGGCAGTGCCGGGACAGCCCCAGCATTTT. This codes for CATSRDEAVPGQPQHF.

This clone has a count of ten or more. The V gene is TRBV30, the J gene TRBJ2-2, with a possible D match to TRBD2 (5 bases). Germline V gene lookup returns CDR1 GTSNPN and CDR2 SVGIG (reference sequence). The CDR3 consists of 13 residues. The germline V and J ends were trimmed by 4 bases and 5 bases, with 11 bases remaining between them. The CDR3 nucleotides are TGTGCCTGGACCACCGGGGTGACCGGGGAGCTGTTTTTT. This encodes CAWTTGVTGELFF. The whole variable domain, remainder taken from reference TRBV30 and TRBJ2-2, is SQTIHQWPATLVQPVGSPLSLECTVEGTSNPNLYWYRQAAGRGLQLLFYSVGIGQISSEVPQNLSASRPQDRQFILSSKKLLLSDSGFYLCAWTTGVTGELFFGEGSRLTVL.

This clone was found once. The chain is built from TRBV6-1 and TRBJ1-2, with D perhaps matching TRBD1 (5 bases). With 3 bases removed from V and 8 bases from J, the gap between germline ends came to 13 bases. Germline values: CDR1 MNHNS, CDR2 SASEGT. The CDR3 has 13 amino acids. In DNA, the CDR3 is TGTGCCAGCAGTGAGCTGATCGGGGCCGGCTACACCTTC. It specifies CASSELIGAGYTF.